Shown below are 4 T cell receptor beta chains from a single sample sequenced in a study of blood T cell repertoires in COVID-19. The method was immunoSEQ multiplex PCR; TCRdb's version includes in-frame clones alone and lacks a portion of them. The table includes 260,000 or so clones, roughly 86% detected once. Sequenced material: PBMCs or T cells enriched from blood (not recorded which). The receptors here all came from a woman aged 25-40 years with acute COVID-19.

V and J are TRBV7-9 and TRBJ1-1; the D gene is possibly TRBD1 (5 bases). The CDR3 is 15 amino acids. Germline assignment: CDR1 SEHNR and CDR2 FQNEAQ (reference sequence). The V end was cut by 5 bases, the J end by 1 base, with 14 bases between. CDR3 coding DNA: TGTGCCAGCAGCAAACAGGAAAACTGGAACACTGAAGCTTTCTTT. Its protein product is CASSKQENWNTEAFF. The full variable domain, its missing parts supplied by reference TRBV7-9 and TRBJ1-1, is DTGVSQNPRHKITKRGQNVTFRCDPISEHNRLYWYRQTLGQGPEFLTYFQNEAQLEKSRLLSDRFSAERPKGSFSTLEIQRTEQGDSAMYLCASSKQENWNTEAFFGQGTRLTVV.

J is TRBJ1-4 and V is TRBV18; TRBD1 aligns across 9 bases. V lost 5 bases to trimming and J lost 0 bases; unmatched junction nucleotides: 7. CDR3 size: 17 residues. Looked up from germline, CDR1 is KGHSH and CDR2 is LQKENI. The CDR3 loop is CASSAPGQGTTNEKLFF. In DNA form, the CDR3 reads TGTGCCAGCTCAGCGCCGGGACAGGGTACAACTAATGAAAAACTGTTTTTT.

This chain connects TRBV18 to TRBJ1-4; D perhaps matches TRBD1 (5 bases). This CDR3 has 14 amino acids. The V and J ends lost 2 bases and 8 bases respectively, with 12 bases between them. The germline V gene has CDR1 KGHSH and CDR2 LQKENI. CDR3 nucleotide sequence: TGTGCCAGCTCACCATCGACAGTGAGAGAAAAACTGTTTTTT. Encoded protein: CASSPSTVREKLFF.

V is TRBV6-5 and J is TRBJ2-7; D gene uncertain. Per germline, CDR1 MNHEY and CDR2 SVGAGI. The V gene lost 2 bases and the J gene lost 1 base, with 9 bases spanning the gap. The CDR3 consists of 14 residues. This CDR3 is CASSYISGSYEQYF. CDR3 in DNA: TGTGCCAGCAGTTACATCTCGGGTTCCTACGAGCAGTACTTC.